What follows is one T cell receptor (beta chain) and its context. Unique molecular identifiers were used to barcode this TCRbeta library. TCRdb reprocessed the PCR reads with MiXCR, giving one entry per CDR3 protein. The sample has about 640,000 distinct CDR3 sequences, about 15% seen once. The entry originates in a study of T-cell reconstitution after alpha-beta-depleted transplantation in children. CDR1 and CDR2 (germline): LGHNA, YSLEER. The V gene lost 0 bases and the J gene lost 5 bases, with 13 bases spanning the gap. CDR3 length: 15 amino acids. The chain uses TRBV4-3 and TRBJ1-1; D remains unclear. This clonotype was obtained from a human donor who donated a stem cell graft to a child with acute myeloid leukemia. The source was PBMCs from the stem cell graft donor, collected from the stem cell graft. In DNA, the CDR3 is TGCGCCAGCAGCCAAGATAAGTCAGTGTGGACTGAAGCTTTCTTT. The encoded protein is CASSQDKSVWTEAFF.